This entry lists 2 T cell receptor beta chains sequenced from one sample in a study of cytomegalovirus exposure and HLA in healthy donors. The study ran its PCR with 60 Vbeta and 13 Jbeta primers. TCRdb's table, derived via immunoSEQ multiplex PCR, lists solely in-frame clones and lacks some. The sample consists of about 130,000 clones, roughly 9.7% of them appearing once. Sequencing input: PBMCs. The receptors come from a man in his fifties in good health and CMV-seronegative.

This clone was detected only a few times. The chain uses TRBV9 and TRBJ2-5; 7 nucleotides align to TRBD2. CDR1 is SGDLS, CDR2 YYNGEE, per germline. CDR3 length: 14 amino acids. Trimming removed 4 bases from V and 2 bases from J; junction bases left unmatched: 5. This CDR3 reads CASSLGTTQETQYF. The CDR3, as DNA: TGTGCCAGCAGCCTCGGGACTACACAAGAGACCCAGTACTTC.

Only a few counts were recorded for this clone. CDR3 nucleotide sequence: TGTGCCAGTAGTATATCAGGCTCCAACTATGGCTACACCTTC. Translated, it gives CASSISGSNYGYTF. The rearrangement joins TRBV19 to TRBJ1-2, with D unclear. Trimming removed 2 bases from V and 2 bases from J, with 9 bases in between. Germline assignment: CDR1 LNHDA and CDR2 SQIVND (reference sequence). CDR3 length: 14 amino acids.